Listed below are T cell receptor beta chains from one sample, sequenced in a study of tumor-infiltrating lymphocytes in oesophageal squamous cell carcinoma. MiXCR was run by TCRdb on the PCR reads, yielding one entry per CDR3 protein. Here the sample spans 15,000 to 20,000 distinct CDR3 sequences, about 51% being singletons. The sequenced material came from normal esophageal tissue next to the tumor. The receptors shown here come from a female donor with esophageal squamous cell carcinoma. CDR3s include the opening cysteine and the closing phenylalanine or tryptophan. D genes are given only for firm matches. Clone size, where shown, is once, few, many, or a class for clones that have expanded.

v_call	j_call	clone_size	d_call	cdr3_aa	cdr3_nt
TRBV9	TRBJ2-1	few	.	CASSVEGLSYNEQFF	TGTGCCAGCAGCGTAGAAGGACTATCCTACAATGAGCAGTTCTTC
TRBV10-3	TRBJ2-5	many	.	CAISARLQETQYF	TGTGCCATCAGTGCAAGGCTACAAGAGACCCAGTACTTC
TRBV12-3/TRBV12-4	TRBJ2-7	few	TRBD2	CASSLASGRSNEQYF	TGTGCCAGCAGTTTAGCTAGCGGGAGAAGCAACGAGCAGTACTTC
TRBV4-2	TRBJ2-7	few	TRBD1	CASSQDPGQVTVRDEQYF	TGTGCCAGCAGCCAAGACCCGGGACAGGTAACGGTTCGGGACGAGCAGTACTTC
TRBV7-6	TRBJ2-5	.	.	CASSRFPHYRQYF	TGTGCCAGCAGCCGATTCCCTCACTATCGGCAGTACTTC
TRBV3-1	TRBJ2-1	.	TRBD2	CASSPGTSGLYNEQFF	TGTGCCAGCAGCCCGGGGACTAGCGGGCTCTACAATGAGCAGTTCTTC
TRBV6-1	TRBJ1-5	.	TRBD1	CASGTANQPQHF	TGTGCCAGCGGGACAGCTAATCAGCCCCAGCATTTT
TRBV7-6	TRBJ2-3	.	.	CASSLLGVSTDTQYF	TGTGCCAGCAGCTTACTGGGAGTAAGCACAGATACGCAGTATTTT
TRBV7-6	TRBJ2-1	.	.	CASSLAAPGGNEQFF	TGTGCCAGCAGCTTAGCAGCACCCGGTGGGAATGAGCAGTTCTTC
TRBV7-8	TRBJ2-7	.	TRBD2	CASSLSGSEQYF	TGTGCCAGCAGCCTCAGCGGGAGCGAGCAGTACTTC
TRBV7-2	TRBJ2-7	.	TRBD1	CASSFHGTDAEQYF	TGTGCCAGCAGCTTCCACGGGACAGATGCCGAGCAGTACTTC
TRBV5-1	TRBJ2-3	many	TRBD2	CASSKAGGMDTQYF	TGCGCCAGCAGCAAGGCGGGGGGGATGGATACGCAGTATTTT
TRBV7-2	TRBJ2-5	.	.	CASSSPTRSETQYF	TGTGCCAGCAGCTCCCCGACTAGATCGGAGACCCAGTACTTC
TRBV7-9	TRBJ1-2	.	.	CASSAEATNYGYTF	TGTGCCAGCAGCGCTGAGGCTACTAACTATGGCTACACCTTC
TRBV28	TRBJ2-1	.	.	CASNLDVAYSDEQFF	TGTGCCAGCAACCTCGACGTCGCGTACTCGGATGAGCAGTTCTTC
TRBV7-6	TRBJ2-1	.	TRBD1	CASSAGTGGSEQFF	TGTGCCAGCAGCGCCGGGACAGGGGGCTCTGAGCAGTTCTTC
TRBV7-9	TRBJ2-7	few	.	CASSLGPGSSYEQYF	TGTGCCAGCAGCTTAGGTCCGGGAAGCTCCTACGAGCAGTACTTC
TRBV7-6	TRBJ1-1	once	TRBD1	CASSSSGRGPTEAFF	TGTGCCAGCAGCTCGAGCGGGAGGGGGCCTACTGAAGCTTTCTTT
TRBV5-6	TRBJ2-5	many	TRBD2	CASSSPGLAGEETQYF	TGTGCCAGCAGTTCCCCGGGACTAGCGGGGGAAGAGACCCAGTACTTC
TRBV12-3/TRBV12-4	TRBJ2-7	.	.	CASRPDSYEQYF	TGTGCCAGCAGACCGGACAGCTACGAGCAGTACTTC
TRBV7-2	TRBJ2-5	few	.	CASSSPGGWETQYF	TGTGCCAGCAGCTCCCCTGGGGGCTGGGAGACCCAGTACTTC
TRBV3-1	TRBJ1-6	.	.	CASSQAGNSPLHF	TGTGCCAGCAGCCAGGCAGGGAATTCACCCCTCCACTTC
TRBV7-3	TRBJ2-1	.	.	CASSPRRSGEQFF	TGTGCCAGCAGCCCCCGACGCTCTGGAGAGCAGTTCTTC
TRBV6-6	TRBJ2-1	few	.	CASSYSWDTYNEQFF	TGTGCCAGCAGTTACTCGTGGGACACTTACAATGAGCAGTTCTTC
TRBV28	TRBJ2-1	.	.	CASSLGSRAAYEQFF	TGTGCCAGCAGTTTAGGTAGCCGGGCGGCCTACGAGCAGTTCTTC
TRBV12-3/TRBV12-4	TRBJ2-3	.	.	CASSTGSTDTQYF	TGTGCCAGCAGTACTGGTAGCACAGATACGCAGTATTTT
TRBV28	TRBJ2-7	many	.	CASSGLLYEQYF	TGTGCCAGCTCCGGGCTCCTTTACGAGCAGTACTTC
TRBV28	TRBJ2-5	.	.	CASSDNEQYF	TGTGCCAGCAGTGACAATGAGCAGTACTTC
TRBV11-2	TRBJ2-3	few	.	CASSQGSGSTDTQYF	TGTGCCAGCAGCCAAGGCAGCGGTAGCACAGATACGCAGTATTTT
TRBV7-2	TRBJ2-7	many	.	CASSLSPGPYEQYF	TGTGCCAGCAGCCTGAGCCCGGGACCCTACGAGCAGTACTTC
TRBV28	TRBJ1-6	many	TRBD1	CASSFLGQGGSPLHF	TGTGCCAGCAGTTTCTTGGGACAGGGAGGGTCACCCCTCCACTTT
TRBV7-2	TRBJ2-7	large	TRBD1	CASSRTGGSSYEQYF	TGTGCCAGCAGCCGAACAGGGGGTTCCTCCTACGAGCAGTACTTC
TRBV2	TRBJ1-1	.	.	CASSPQGLRDTEAFF	TGTGCCAGCAGCCCCCAGGGTCTCCGGGACACTGAAGCTTTCTTT
TRBV6-2/TRBV6-3	TRBJ1-2	.	.	CASSSREGYGYTF	TGTGCCAGCAGTTCCCGGGAGGGCTATGGCTACACCTTC
TRBV19	TRBJ2-1	many	TRBD2	CASSWRLAGGIYNEQFF	TGTGCCAGTAGTTGGAGGCTAGCGGGAGGGATCTACAATGAGCAGTTCTTC
TRBV7-2	TRBJ2-4	.	TRBD2	CASSLRSSGTGEQYF	TGTGCCAGCAGCTTAAGGTCTAGCGGGACGGGTGAGCAGTACTTC